The table lists the clone carrying this T cell receptor beta chain with many counts. HTBI primers from iRepertoire and Arm-PCR of CDR3 regions yielded the TCR beta libraries. TCRdb processed the multiplex PCR reads anew with MiXCR; each CDR3 protein has one entry. The repertoire holds roughly 440,000 distinct CDR3 sequences, with roughly 15% as singletons. This sample was included in a study of regulatory T cells in long-lasting Graves disease. Germline V gives CDR1 SNHLY, CDR2 FYNNEI. Trimming cost V 6 bases and J 0 bases, with 12 bases left between them. The CDR3 sequence is 14 residues long. Time point in this sample: newly diagnosed GD, antithyroid drugs for less than 3 months. TCR sequences were obtained from RNA taken from PBMCs. With EDTA tubes as the receptacles, approximately 10 milliliters of peripheral blood were drawn. The same data also contributed to another study, on T cells in Graves' hyperthyroidism and ophthalmopathy.

The sequencing here drew on peripheral blood mononuclear cells (PBMCs), taken at new diagnosis, from a patient treated with antithyroid drugs. This sequence joins TRBV2 and TRBJ2-7; D might be TRBD1 or TRBD2, each matching 5 bases. The receptor was isolated from a woman aged 18-29 years with Graves disease. The CDR3 DNA reads TGTGCCAGCAGAAGCCGGGACGACTCCTACGAGCAGTACTTC. Encoded protein: CASRSRDDSYEQYF.